This T cell receptor (beta chain) is from a study of OX40 agonist ivuxolimab in advanced cancers. About the research overall: Across the patients, intravenous ivuxolimab was delivered every 2 weeks at 0.01 to 10 mg/kg.

Whole-study results and caveats: It was also the case that some nonresponders had low normalized T-cell clonal expansion.

Germline assignment: CDR1 MNHEY and CDR2 SVGAGI. The CDR3 loop spans 15 amino acids. V shed 0 bases and J shed 8 bases, with 13 bases lying between them. Clones were read by immunoSEQ multiplex PCR, and TCRdb kept only the in-frame ones, dropping some. The table shows about 82,000 clones, with more than 80% occurring only once. Remarks on this clone: Its antigen is not identified.

This material consisted of CD4+ or CD8+ T cells sorted from blood, taken in a trial of the OX40 agonist ivuxolimab. The V call is TRBV6-5, the J call TRBJ1-4; D possibly corresponds to TRBD1 (5 bases). The receptor comes from an adult with an advanced solid tumor such as melanoma, head and neck, liver or kidney cancer. The CDR3 spells CASSYSTANREKLFF. CDR3 DNA: TGTGCCAGCAGTTACTCGACAGCTAATAGGGAAAAACTGTTTTTT.